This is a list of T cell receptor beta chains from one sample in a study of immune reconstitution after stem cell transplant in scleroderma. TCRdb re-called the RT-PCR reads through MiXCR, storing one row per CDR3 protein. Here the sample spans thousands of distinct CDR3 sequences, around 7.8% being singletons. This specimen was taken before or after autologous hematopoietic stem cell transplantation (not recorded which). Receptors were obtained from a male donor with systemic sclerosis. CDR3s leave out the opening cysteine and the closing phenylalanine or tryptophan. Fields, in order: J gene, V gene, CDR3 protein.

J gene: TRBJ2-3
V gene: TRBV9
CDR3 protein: AGSWADTQY

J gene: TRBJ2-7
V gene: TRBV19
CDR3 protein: ASSSISGYEQY

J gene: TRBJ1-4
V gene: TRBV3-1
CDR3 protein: ASSQGGPGKLF

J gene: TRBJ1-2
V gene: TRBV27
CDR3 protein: ASSLVRGYGYT

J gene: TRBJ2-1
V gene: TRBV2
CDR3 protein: ASTLAGGPGNEQF

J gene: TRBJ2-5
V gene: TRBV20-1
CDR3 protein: SARGRQGPEGRETQY

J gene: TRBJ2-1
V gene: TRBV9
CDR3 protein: ASSVGREGHEQF

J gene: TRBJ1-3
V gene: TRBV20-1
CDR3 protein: SARGGPFGNTIY

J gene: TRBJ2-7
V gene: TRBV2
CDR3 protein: ASSERRGLTYEQY

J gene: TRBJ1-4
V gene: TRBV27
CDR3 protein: ASSGQPVGTNEKLF

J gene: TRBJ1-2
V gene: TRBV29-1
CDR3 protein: SVGPISGEGNYGYT

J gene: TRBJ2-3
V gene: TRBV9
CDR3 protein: ASSPQNPSTDTQY

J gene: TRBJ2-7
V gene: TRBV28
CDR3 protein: ASKGGIYEQY

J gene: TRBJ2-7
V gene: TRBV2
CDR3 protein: ASSVLANEQY

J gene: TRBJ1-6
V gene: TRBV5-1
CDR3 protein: ASRIHWEGGSSPLH

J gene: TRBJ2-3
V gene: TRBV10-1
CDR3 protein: ASSESEDTQY

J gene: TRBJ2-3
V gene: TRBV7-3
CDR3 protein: ASSLTGQNTGTQY

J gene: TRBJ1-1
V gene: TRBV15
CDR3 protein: ATSRDLSPKQGLGLVAF

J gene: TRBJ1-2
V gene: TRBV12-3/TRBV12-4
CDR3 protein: ASSTGVYGYT

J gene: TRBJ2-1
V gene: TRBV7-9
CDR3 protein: ASSPPTSGLANEQF

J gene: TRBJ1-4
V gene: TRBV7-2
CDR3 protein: ASSLGTGGGEKLF

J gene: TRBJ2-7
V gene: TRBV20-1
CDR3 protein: SARGPLSEQY

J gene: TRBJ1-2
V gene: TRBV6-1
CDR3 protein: ASSRQGLGSYGYT

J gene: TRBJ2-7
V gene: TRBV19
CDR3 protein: ASSKSGTPSYEQY

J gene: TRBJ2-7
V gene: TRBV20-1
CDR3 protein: SAKGLSYEQY

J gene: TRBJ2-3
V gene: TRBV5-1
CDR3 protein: ASTQEGSTDTQY

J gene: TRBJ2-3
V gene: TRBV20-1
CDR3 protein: SADENTDTQY

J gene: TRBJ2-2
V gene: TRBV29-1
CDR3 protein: SVAGQLGTGELF

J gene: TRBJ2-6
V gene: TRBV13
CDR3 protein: ASSSPGSGANVLT

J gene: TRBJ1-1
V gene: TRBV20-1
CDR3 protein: SARPWDKGSTEAF

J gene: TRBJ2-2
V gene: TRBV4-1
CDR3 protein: ASSQEGGLAGISGELF

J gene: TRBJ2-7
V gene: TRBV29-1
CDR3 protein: SVVGWTGGDEQY

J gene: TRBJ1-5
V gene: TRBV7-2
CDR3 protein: ASSPSLVQGPNQPQH

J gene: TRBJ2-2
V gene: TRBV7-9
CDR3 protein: ASSLVLQGADIGELF

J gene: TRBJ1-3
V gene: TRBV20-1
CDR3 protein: SARDPGAAGNTIY

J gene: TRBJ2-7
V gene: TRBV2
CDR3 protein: ASKAGTYEQY

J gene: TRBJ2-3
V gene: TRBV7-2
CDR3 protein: ASSLRRGLPY

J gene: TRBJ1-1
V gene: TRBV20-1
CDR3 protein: SARAEGDTEAF

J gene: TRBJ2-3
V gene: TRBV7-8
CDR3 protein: ASSLRGDLSSTDTQY

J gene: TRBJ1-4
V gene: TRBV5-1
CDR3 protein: ASSPWTGGGSEKLF

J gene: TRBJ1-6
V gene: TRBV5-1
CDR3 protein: ASSLAQPNSPLH

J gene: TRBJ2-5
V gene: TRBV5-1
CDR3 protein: ATNDGVQETQY

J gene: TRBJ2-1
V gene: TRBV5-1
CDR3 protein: AGSPGREYSYNEQF

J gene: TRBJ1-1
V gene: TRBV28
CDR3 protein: ASSLISAEAF

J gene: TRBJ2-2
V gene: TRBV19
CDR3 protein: ASSIGITGELF

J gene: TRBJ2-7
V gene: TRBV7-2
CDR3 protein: ASSLAPPRYMAYEQY

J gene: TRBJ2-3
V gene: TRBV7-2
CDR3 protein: VSSFVWDMPFAGRTDTQY

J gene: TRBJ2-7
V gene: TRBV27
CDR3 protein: ASKGNYEQY

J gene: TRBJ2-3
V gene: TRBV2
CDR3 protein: ASKGGLASRTDTQY

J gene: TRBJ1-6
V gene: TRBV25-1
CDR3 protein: ASSELRTGGNSPLH

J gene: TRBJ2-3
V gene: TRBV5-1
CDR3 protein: ASSLNSGAVDTQY

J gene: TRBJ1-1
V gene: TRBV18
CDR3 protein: ASSQGAGTEAF

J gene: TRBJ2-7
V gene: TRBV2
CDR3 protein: ASSEMVGQFQY

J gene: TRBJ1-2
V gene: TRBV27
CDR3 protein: ASSLAGGSYT

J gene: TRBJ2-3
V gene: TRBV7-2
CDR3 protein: ASSKDFTDTQY

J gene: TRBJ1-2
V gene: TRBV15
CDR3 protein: ATSRDRINYGYT

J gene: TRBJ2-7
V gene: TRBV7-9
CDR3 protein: ASRASGAYEQY

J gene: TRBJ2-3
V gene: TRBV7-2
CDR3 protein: ASSRLAGVPTRDTQY